These 14 T cell receptor beta chains were all obtained from the same sample, sequenced in a study of CD8 T cells in ankylosing spondylitis. Broader study findings: A motif of seven or eight highly homologous TCR beta variants was seen as apparently characteristic of ankylosing spondylitis blood.

TCRdb ran MiXCR on the 5' RACE reads and lists one entry per CDR3 protein. Counted here are some 800,000 distinct CDR3 sequences, roughly 12% occurring once; the ten biggest clones make up just over 0.5%. For these TCRs, the target antigens are not known. The sequenced sample was blood, either unsorted or a sorted T cell fraction (not recorded which). Every receptor here comes from a male donor with ankylosing spondylitis.

This clonotype occurred a few times. V gene TRBV9 combines with J gene TRBJ1-4; D perhaps matches TRBD1 (6 bases). The CDR3 consists of 14 residues. Per germline, CDR1 SGDLS and CDR2 YYNGEE. Trimming took off 4 bases at V and 8 bases at J, with 15 bases between the two ends. The DNA for the CDR3 is TGTGCCAGCAGCCCTCCAGGGGCCACGGAAAAACTGTTTTTT. It is translated as CASSPPGATEKLFF.

V is TRBV30 and J is TRBJ1-1, with TRBD1 matching over 8 bases. Germline V gene sequence: CDR1 GTSNPN, CDR2 SVGIG (reference sequence). The CDR3 has 12 residues. Trimming took 8 bases from V and 9 from J; bases not matched to a gene: 11. CDR3: CALYGQGGKAFF. The CDR3 coding sequence is TGTGCCCTATATGGACAGGGAGGAAAAGCTTTCTTT.

V is TRBV11-2 and J is TRBJ2-3, with D perhaps TRBD2 (5 bases). The germline V and J ends were trimmed by 0 bases and 3 bases, with 10 bases remaining between them. The germline gives CDR1 SGHAT, CDR2 FQNNGV. The CDR3 is 15 amino acids. The CDR3 DNA follows: TGTGCCAGCAGCTTAGAAATCGGGGTTACAGATACGCAGTATTTT. It translates to CASSLEIGVTDTQYF.

This clonotype was picked up many times. The gene calls are TRBV7-2 and TRBJ2-7; D tentatively fits TRBD1 or TRBD2 (5 bases each). CDR1 is SGHTA and CDR2 is FQGNSA in the germline V gene. The CDR3 consists of 15 residues. The V end was cut by 6 bases, the J end by 3 bases, with 18 bases between. Here the CDR3 reads CASSMGSGPGYEQYF. CDR3 sequence (DNA): TGTGCCAGCAGTATGGGGTCGGGGCCGGGCTACGAGCAGTACTTC.

V usage is TRBV24-1 and J usage is TRBJ2-3; D is undetermined. Trimming cost V 2 bases and J 1 base, with 9 bases left between them. Germline V lookup: CDR1 KGHDR, CDR2 SFDVKD. The length of the CDR3 is 15 residues. CDR3 coding DNA: TGTGCCACCAGTGATTCTGCGTCAGGCACAGATACGCAGTATTTT. It is translated as CATSDSASGTDTQYF.

In its sample, this clonotype was seen a few times. The V gene is TRBV4-3, the J gene TRBJ2-7, with TRBD2 identical over 8 bases. Germline V lookup: CDR1 LGHNA, CDR2 YSLEER. This CDR3 has 16 amino acids. V lost 3 bases to trimming and J lost 5 bases; unmatched junction nucleotides: 12. CDR3 in amino acids: CASSQGNKREWDEQYF. DNA for the CDR3: TGCGCCAGCAGCCAGGGAAATAAGCGGGAGTGGGACGAGCAGTACTTC.

The chain couples TRBV7-9 to TRBJ2-7, with D perhaps given as TRBD1 or TRBD2 (5 bases each). CDR3 length equals 13 residues. The ends were cut back, 5 bases at V and 7 bases at J, with 15 bases in the middle. CDR1 and CDR2 from the germline V gene are SEHNR and FQNEAQ (reference sequence). The CDR3 here is CASSRDALGEQYF. CDR3 nucleotides: TGTGCCAGCAGCAGGGACGCCCTAGGGGAGCAGTACTTC. Filled out from reference TRBV7-9 and TRBJ2-7, the complete variable domain reads DTGVSQNPRHKITKRGQNVTFRCDPISEHNRLYWYRQTLGQGPEFLTYFQNEAQLEKSRLLSDRFSAERPKGSFSTLEIQRTEQGDSAMYLCASSRDALGEQYFGPGTRLTVT.

This clonotype has only a few counts. The V gene is TRBV18, the J gene TRBJ2-1; D possibly corresponds to TRBD2 (6 bases). The CDR3 extends over 15 amino acids. Germline loops: CDR1 KGHSH, CDR2 LQKENI. The V gene lost 4 bases and the J gene lost 2 bases, with 12 bases spanning the gap. CDR3 residues: CASSHPGRTYNEQFF. The CDR3 DNA is TGTGCCAGCTCACACCCCGGGAGAACCTACAATGAGCAGTTCTTC.

This clonotype was seen only a few times. The chain carries TRBV3-1 and TRBJ2-3; a possible D gene is TRBD1 (6 bases). The germline V and J ends were trimmed by 4 bases and 2 bases, with 16 bases remaining between them. The CDR3 is 16 residues long. CDR1 is LGHDT, CDR2 YNNKEL, per germline (reference sequence). CDR3 protein: CASSRSGVSLTDTQYF. The CDR3 coding sequence is TGTGCCAGCAGCCGATCAGGGGTTTCTCTCACAGATACGCAGTATTTT.

This clonotype appeared many times. The chain recombines TRBV20-1 with TRBJ1-2; no clear D gene. Germline V lookup: CDR1 DFQATT, CDR2 SNEGSKA (reference sequence). This CDR3 comprises 16 residues. V was pared by 0 bases and J by 0 bases, with 14 bases between. The CDR3 nucleotides read TGCAGTGCTAGAGATCGGAAGAGGGAAGCTAACTATGGCTACACCTTC. Its protein product is CSARDRKREANYGYTF.

This clonotype was seen a few times. This chain connects TRBV9 to TRBJ1-1; the match to TRBD1 covers 7 bases. The length of the CDR3 is 15 residues. Germline V gene sequence: CDR1 SGDLS, CDR2 YYNGEE. With 1 base clipped from V and 8 bases from J, the junction kept 11 bases outside the gene matches. Here the CDR3 DNA reads TGTGCCAGCAGCGTAACGCCGGACAGGCTGCTAGAAGCTTTCTTT. This sequence encodes CASSVTPDRLLEAFF. The full variable domain, with the rest looked up from reference TRBV9 and TRBJ1-1, is DSGVTQTPKHLITATGQRVTLRCSPRSGDLSVYWYQQSLDQGLQFLIQYYNGEERAKGNILERFSAQQFPDLHSELNLSSLELGDSALYFCASSVTPDRLLEAFFGQGTRLTVV.

The gene calls are TRBV7-2 and TRBJ2-1, with TRBD1 matching 10 bases. From germline, CDR1 is SGHTA and CDR2 FQGNSA. This CDR3 spans 17 amino acids. J was trimmed by 10 bases and V by 2 bases; bases with no gene match: 14. The CDR3 DNA follows: TGTGCCAGCAGCTTATCGATGGGGACAGGGGAATTAAGCGAGCAGTTCTTC. This gives the protein CASSLSMGTGELSEQFF.

In this sample, this clonotype turned up a few times. The chain carries TRBV12-3 or TRBV12-4 and TRBJ1-6; 7 bases line up with TRBD1. V was pared by 3 bases and J by 8 bases, with 4 bases of the junction left unmatched. The CDR3 length is 14 residues. CDR3 amino acids: CASSFDREHSPLHF. CDR3 DNA: TGTGCCAGCAGTTTCGACAGGGAGCATTCACCCCTCCACTTT.

This clonotype was seen ten or more times. The rearrangement joins TRBV12-3 or TRBV12-4 to TRBJ2-1; 9 nucleotides line up with TRBD2. This CDR3 region has 16 residues. Trimming removed 2 bases from V and 1 base from J; junction bases left unmatched: 3. CDR3 DNA: TGTGCCAGCAGTTTAAGAGCGGGAGGATCCTACAATGAGCAGTTCTTC. It yields the protein CASSLRAGGSYNEQFF.